This T cell receptor (beta chain) was identified in a study of shared clonotypes between healthy human individuals. Study-level points and caveats: Against clonotypes common to all four donors, non-shared ones had lower generation probabilities. In having few donors, the study represented limited genetic and exposure-history diversity. Compared with memory subsets, naive subsets generally had larger estimated richness. Clonotypes that were shared across a handful of donors made up 4.5% to 5% of naive CD4 clonotypes.

Turning to this clone: Its antigen remains unidentified.

The data were produced by immunoSEQ multiplex PCR, yet TCRdb's version contains in-frame clones alone and is incomplete. The sample records about 2,500,000 clones, more than 80% being singletons. Germline V gene data show CDR1 as SGHNT and CDR2 as YYREEE (reference sequence). V lost 2 bases to trimming and J lost 2 bases; unmatched junction nucleotides: 4. The CDR3 spans 15 residues. The TCR originated in a man younger than 30 in good health. Sequenced input: naive CD4+ T cells sorted from blood. Subset reported: CD45RA+ positively selected. The chain employs TRBV5-4 and TRBJ2-3; TRBD2 matches 8 bases. In nucleotides, the CDR3 is TGTGCCAGCAGCTTTAGAGCGGGGGACACAGATACGCAGTATTTT. It yields the protein CASSFRAGDTDTQYF.